Shown below are 7 T cell receptor beta chains from a single sample sequenced in a study of blood T cell repertoires in COVID-19. Assay used: immunoSEQ multiplex PCR; TCRdb lists only in-frame clones, some missing. The data contain tens of thousands of clones, roughly 88% of them singletons. Sample: peripheral blood. The origin of the receptors is a man aged 50 or older with acute or convalescent COVID-19.

The chain combines TRBV5-4 with TRBJ2-3; TRBD1 agrees at 9 bases. CDR3 length: 15 residues. V shed 4 bases, J shed 2 bases, and the junction held 5 bases outside the gene matches. The germline CDR1 and CDR2 sequences are SGHNT and YYREEE (reference sequence). The CDR3 protein is CASSPGTGNTDTQYF. CDR3 in DNA: TGTGCCAGCAGCCCGGGGACAGGGAACACAGATACGCAGTATTTT.

The chain links TRBV30 to TRBJ2-2, with 8 bases aligning to TRBD1. The CDR3 sequence is 14 residues long. Germline V gene sequence: CDR1 GTSNPN, CDR2 SVGIG (reference sequence). Unmatched junction bases numbered 4, after V lost 3 bases and J lost 4 bases. CDR3 in amino acids: CAWSRGQGTGELFF. As DNA, the CDR3 is TGTGCCTGGAGCCGAGGACAGGGCACCGGGGAGCTGTTTTTT.

The chain carries TRBV15 and TRBJ1-6; 10 positions agree with TRBD1. CDR3 length equals 15 residues. Germline CDR1 LNHNV, CDR2 YYDKDF (reference sequence). J gave up 8 bases and V 5 bases, and 6 bases lay outside the gene matches. In DNA, the CDR3 is TGTGCCACCAGCGGGGACAGGGGCGAGTATTCACCCCTCCACTTT. Its protein is CATSGDRGEYSPLHF.

The rearrangement uses TRBV30 and TRBJ1-1; D might be TRBD1 (5 bases). Germline V gives CDR1 GTSNPN, CDR2 SVGIG (reference sequence). The CDR3 runs to 16 residues. The V end was cut by 5 bases, the J end by 2 bases, with 21 bases between. In DNA, the CDR3 is TGTGCCTGGGACGGGACCCACTCGGAGGGAAACACTGAAGCTTTCTTT. Protein product: CAWDGTHSEGNTEAFF.

This chain connects TRBV4-2 to TRBJ1-2, with 11 bases fitting TRBD1. Losses at the gene ends were 3 bases for V and 4 bases for J; bases not matched to a gene: 4. Germline values: CDR1 LGHNA, CDR2 YNFKEQ. The CDR3 has 15 residues. The CDR3 loop is CASSQDRGRFYGYTF. CDR3 bases: TGTGCCAGCAGCCAGGACAGGGGGCGCTTCTATGGCTACACCTTC.

The rearrangement joins TRBV5-4 to TRBJ1-5; a weak D match, TRBD1 (6 bases). Trimming took off 4 bases at V and 8 bases at J, with 13 bases between the two ends. Germline assignment: CDR1 SGHNT and CDR2 YYREEE (reference sequence). The CDR3 sequence is 13 residues long. Written as DNA, the CDR3 is TGTGCCAGCAGCCTACAGGGTGTCGAGCCCCAGCATTTT. Protein product: CASSLQGVEPQHF.

The chain uses TRBV5-1 and TRBJ2-3, with D maybe TRBD1 (6 bases). CDR1 and CDR2 from the germline V gene are SGHRS and YFSETQ. V lost 5 bases to trimming and J lost 6 bases, with 16 bases between them. The CDR3 length is 14 residues. CDR3 bases: TGCGCCAGCAGTCTAGGGACATCAGGGGATACGCAGTATTTT. This sequence encodes CASSLGTSGDTQYF.